The clone carrying this TCR beta chain came up a few times. The antigen remains undetermined. The data are from a study of shared clonotypes between healthy human individuals. Study-wide results and limits: Apart from blood, nothing was sampled; tissue repertoires likely differ.

Deep-level assay runs were performed. TCRdb's table, derived via immunoSEQ multiplex PCR, lists solely in-frame clones and lacks some. The table has 400,000 to 500,000 clones, 65% to 80% seen once. Sequencing was performed on PBMCs. The clonotype was recovered from a woman aged 35 to 49 in good health. Some clones in this sample may be carry-over from other donors' samples.

The CDR3 loop reads CASSLVGSGELFF. The CDR3 coding sequence is TGTGCCAGCAGCTTAGTTGGTTCCGGGGAGCTGTTTTTT. The chain carries TRBV7-9 and TRBJ2-2; D is ambiguous. Deletions cut 1 base from V and 6 bases from J, with 6 bases between. This CDR3 has 13 amino acids. Germline V lookup: CDR1 SEHNR, CDR2 FQNEAQ (reference sequence).